The next 30 T cell receptor beta chains were all read from a single sample in a study of tumor-infiltrating lymphocytes in oesophageal squamous cell carcinoma. Via MiXCR, TCRdb re-called the PCR reads, giving one row per CDR3 protein. Of about 9,600 distinct CDR3 sequences listed, 59% are singletons. Sequencing input: esophageal tumor tissue. The origin of the receptors is a male donor with esophageal squamous cell carcinoma.

This clonotype was seen at least ten times. The chain couples TRBV5-1 to TRBJ2-1; maybe TRBD2 (6 bases). The germline gives CDR1 SGHRS, CDR2 YFSETQ. Trimming took 4 bases from V and 2 from J, leaving 13 bases between them. There are 15 residues in the CDR3. CDR3 protein: CASSQISGTYNEQFF. CDR3 DNA: TGCGCCAGCAGCCAGATTAGCGGAACCTACAATGAGCAGTTCTTC.

The genes are TRBV6-8 and TRBJ2-7; 7 nucleotides agree with TRBD1. The J call may be wrong; the DNA end is better matched by TRBJ2-5. Germline CDR1 and CDR2: MNHGY and SAAAGT. The CDR3 is 13 residues long. CDR3 in amino acids: CASSDRVGETQYF. The CDR3 DNA sequence: TGTGCCAGCAGTGACAGGGTTGGTGAGACCCAGTACTTC.

This clonotype has a handful of counts. A much bigger clone sits one base away, suggesting this may be a read error. V usage is TRBV6-1 and J usage is TRBJ2-7; D is ambiguous. The DNA end is a closer match to TRBJ2-1, so the J assignment may be wrong. This CDR3 comprises 12 residues. Germline V gives CDR1 MNHNS, CDR2 SASEGT. The CDR3 reads CASSGYTYEQFF. As DNA, the CDR3 is TGTGCCAGCAGCGGATACACCTACGAGCAGTTCTTC.

With respect to this clonotype: The CDR3 does not close with the conserved phenylalanine or tryptophan, likely indicating a read error. The DNA is omitted, as the CDR3 cannot be located on it reliably, and the CDR3 follows TCRdb's listing. The V gene is TRBV5-1, the J gene TRBJ2-7; the D call of TRBD1 is as the table states it, not checked on the DNA. The CDR3 totals 17 residues, both ends included. Germline CDR1 is SGHRS and CDR2 is YFSETQ. The CDR3 spells CASSSGPTGGGGYTFGS.

The V call is TRBV7-9, the J call TRBJ2-6; D ambiguous. This CDR3 has 14 residues. Trimming stripped 0 bases from V and 4 bases from J, with 4 bases between. Germline values: CDR1 SEHNR, CDR2 FQNEAQ (reference sequence). The CDR3 is CASSLAGGANVLTF. CDR3 nucleotides: TGTGCCAGCAGCTTAGCGGGGGGGGCCAACGTCCTGACTTTC.

V usage is TRBV6-1 and J usage is TRBJ2-1, with TRBD1 matching over 7 bases. This CDR3 is built from 14 residues. The ends lost 8 bases at V and 0 bases at J; junction bases unmatched: 4. Germline-derived CDR1 and CDR2 are MNHNS and SASEGT. CDR3 in amino acids: CASSTGSSYNEQFF. The CDR3 DNA follows: TGTGCCAGCTCGACAGGGAGCTCCTACAATGAGCAGTTCTTC.

This sequence joins TRBV7-2 and TRBJ1-5; possibly TRBD1 for D (6 bases). CDR3 length equals 15 residues. The germline CDR1 and CDR2 sequences are SGHTA and FQGNSA. The germline V and J ends were trimmed by 4 bases and 2 bases, with 12 bases remaining between them. The CDR3 reads CASSSEGGGNQPQHF. Written as DNA, the CDR3 is TGTGCCAGCAGCTCTGAAGGGGGTGGCAATCAGCCCCAGCATTTT.

The chain joins TRBV7-6 to TRBJ2-3; D ambiguous. V lost 2 bases and J lost 2, with 8 bases in between. CDR3 length: 14 residues. The germline CDR1 and CDR2 sequences are SGHVS and FNYEAQ. The CDR3 loop reads CASSLTRPTDTQYF. The CDR3 DNA is TGTGCCAGCAGCTTAACCAGACCCACAGATACGCAGTATTTT.

V is TRBV27 and J is TRBJ2-1, with 7 bases that match TRBD2. CDR1 and CDR2 from the germline V gene are MNHEY and SMNVEV (reference sequence). The CDR3 has 17 amino acids. With 4 bases clipped from V and 2 bases from J, the junction kept 11 bases outside the gene matches. CDR3 coding DNA: TGTGCCAGCAGTTCACTAAGCGGGAAGGGCCCCTACAATGAGCAGTTCTTC. Translation: CASSSLSGKGPYNEQFF.

The CDR3 nucleotides read TGTGCCAGCAGTGAGGGGACAGCCAAAAACATTCAGTACTTC. It encodes CASSEGTAKNIQYF. The chain has TRBV6-1 and TRBJ2-4; the D gene could be TRBD1 or TRBD2 (5 bases each). Germline CDR1 reads MNHNS; CDR2 reads SASEGT. The V end lost 3 bases, the J end lost 0 bases, and 6 bases lay between the germline ends. The CDR3 is 14 amino acids.

By share of the sample, this clonotype is medium-sized. V is TRBV11-2 and J is TRBJ2-1; D is unclear. The CDR3 length is 15 residues. V lost 4 bases to trimming and J lost 1 base, with 11 bases between them. Germline V gene data show CDR1 as SGHAT and CDR2 as FQNNGV. CDR3 protein: CASSSRTVSYNEQFF. CDR3 DNA: TGTGCCAGCAGCTCGAGGACCGTTTCCTACAATGAGCAGTTCTTC.

This rearrangement joins TRBV11-2 to TRBJ2-5, with 15 bases that match TRBD2. TRBJ2-1 matches the DNA end more closely, so the J call is doubtful. Germline V gene data show CDR1 as SGHAT and CDR2 as FQNNGV. CDR3 length: 17 residues. This CDR3 reads CASSLGTSGRDYNEQFF. The CDR3 region has the DNA TGTGCCAGCAGCTTAGGGACTAGCGGGAGGGATTACAATGAGCAGTTCTTC.

Turning to this clonotype: At one of its ends the junction is not consistent with the germline gene, which may arise from a read error. The chain couples TRBV7-3 to TRBJ2-7; D unresolved. The CDR3 runs 15 residues. Per germline, CDR1 SGHTA and CDR2 FQGTGA. The CDR3 nucleotides read TGTGCCAGCAGCCGCGCGAAAAGTATAGATTCACCCCTCCACTTC. Translated, it gives CASSRAKSIDSPLHF.

In this sample, this clonotype turned up once. Here the CDR3 omits its conserved ending phenylalanine or tryptophan, so a read error is the likely source. The limits of the CDR3 on the DNA are not certain, so only TCRdb's listed CDR3 is given. This chain links TRBV24-1 with TRBJ2-7; TRBD2, as called in the table, went unchecked against the DNA. Ends included, the CDR3 has 17 residues. Germline loops: CDR1 KGHDR, CDR2 SFDVKD. CDR3 amino acids: CATQGRGEHNYGYTFGS.

The chain has TRBV27 and TRBJ2-1, with 11 nucleotides matching TRBD2. Germline V gene data show CDR1 as MNHEY and CDR2 as SMNVEV (reference sequence). This CDR3 contains 15 residues. V lost 2 bases, J lost 3 bases, and 0 bases stayed unmatched. The CDR3 DNA follows: TGTGCCAGCAGTTTAACTAGCGGGGGCTACAATGAGCAGTTCTTC. It specifies CASSLTSGGYNEQFF.

This clonotype occurred many times. Given a much more abundant clone one base away, this may be a read error. V and J are TRBV6-1 and TRBJ2-4, with D tentatively TRBD1 or TRBD2 (5 bases each). The CDR3 extends over 15 amino acids. Germline V CDR1 and CDR2: MNHNS, SASEGT. Trimming left V 6 bases short and J 13 bases short, with 25 bases between. CDR3 protein: CASSRRHGANNEQYF. For the CDR3, the DNA is TGTGCCAGCAGCCGCCGACACGGGGCTAACAATGAGCAGTACTTC.

The chain uses TRBV7-3 and TRBJ1-4; a possible D gene is TRBD1 (5 bases). The V gene lost 3 bases and the J gene lost 7 bases, with 15 bases spanning the gap. In germline, CDR1 is SGHTA, CDR2 FQGTGA. The CDR3 is made up of 15 amino acids. Here the CDR3 reads CASSFGSAGGEKLFF. In DNA, the CDR3 is TGTGCCAGCAGCTTTGGGTCCGCGGGGGGTGAAAAACTGTTTTTT.

Judged by abundance, this clonotype is medium-sized. The chain uses TRBV11-3 and TRBJ2-3; D gene uncertain. Trimming took off 5 bases at V and 6 bases at J, with 9 bases between the two ends. The CDR3 extends over 12 amino acids. Germline assignment: CDR1 SGHNT and CDR2 YENEEA. The CDR3, as DNA: TGTGCCAGCAGCCGTGAGCCGGATACGCAGTATTTT. This encodes CASSREPDTQYF. The entire variable domain, with the rest obtained from reference TRBV11-3 and TRBJ2-3, is as follows: EAGVVQSPRYKIIEKKQPVAFWCNPISGHNTLYWYLQNLGQGPELLIRYENEEAVDDSQLPKDRFSAERLKGVDSTLKIQPAELGDSAVYLCASSREPDTQYFGPGTRLTVL.

V gene TRBV7-2 combines with J gene TRBJ2-1; no clear D. Germline loops: CDR1 SGHTA, CDR2 FQGNSA. CDR3 length equals 15 residues. Deletions cut 6 bases from V and 4 bases from J, with 16 bases between. The CDR3 DNA reads as TGTGCCAGCAGTCTTAGGGATGGTTCTTACAATGAGCAGTTCTTC. As protein: CASSLRDGSYNEQFF.

The CDR3 sequence: CATSDLSEPQETQYF. CDR3 nucleotide sequence: TGTGCCACCAGTGATTTGTCGGAGCCCCAAGAGACCCAGTACTTC. The V and J genes are TRBV24-1 and TRBJ2-7; D not certain. Matching the DNA end better, TRBJ2-5 makes the J call doubtful. Germline V gives CDR1 KGHDR, CDR2 SFDVKD. The CDR3 consists of 15 residues.

This clonotype is categorized as medium-sized. CDR3 coding DNA: TGTGCCAGCAGCCATCCAGGTCCCAATCAGCCCCAGCATTTT. Translation: CASSHPGPNQPQHF. The rearrangement joins TRBV7-9 to TRBJ1-5; D remains unclear. V gave up 5 bases and J gave up 3 bases, with 11 bases separating them. The germline gives CDR1 SEHNR, CDR2 FQNEAQ (reference sequence). The CDR3 spans 14 residues.

For the CDR3, the DNA is TGTGCCAGCAGCCAGTGGCTAGGCCAGGGGGATACGCAGTATTTT. This codes for CASSQWLGQGDTQYF. The chain carries TRBV7-6 and TRBJ2-3; possibly TRBD1 for D (6 bases). CDR1 SGHVS and CDR2 FNYEAQ come from the germline V gene. Trimming removed 5 bases at V and 6 bases at J, with 18 bases between. The length of the CDR3 is 15 residues.

This clonotype showed up just once. The V gene is TRBV7-8, the J gene TRBJ2-3, with D tentatively TRBD1 or TRBD2 (5 bases each). The V end was cut by 3 bases, the J end by 4 bases, with 8 bases between. This CDR3 is 13 amino acids long. In germline, CDR1 is SGHVS, CDR2 FQNEAQ. The CDR3 region is CASSFGGADTQYF. DNA of the CDR3: TGTGCCAGCAGCTTTGGGGGTGCAGATACGCAGTATTTT.

The V and J genes are TRBV28 and TRBJ2-5; D not resolved. The V end lost 6 bases, the J end lost 5 bases, and 7 bases lay between the germline ends. The CDR3 consists of 11 residues. Germline V gene data show CDR1 as MDHEN and CDR2 as SYDVKM. CDR3 amino acids: CASSKPETQYF. CDR3 DNA sequence: TGTGCCAGCAGCAAGCCGGAGACCCAGTACTTC.

The chain recombines TRBV7-2 with TRBJ2-1; D is uncertain. The end of the DNA aligns better with TRBJ2-7, so the J call may be wrong. Germline CDR1 SGHTA, CDR2 FQGNSA. The CDR3 runs to 14 residues. CDR3 nucleotides: TGTGCCAGCAGCCTAGACTCGAGCTCCTACGAGCAGTACTTC. This codes for CASSLDSSSYEQYF.

The gene calls are TRBV7-2 and TRBJ2-3, with TRBD1 matching over 7 bases. CDR3 length equals 13 residues. Trimming took 1 base from V and 9 from J; bases not matched to a gene: 4. CDR1 and CDR2 from the germline V gene are SGHTA and FQGNSA. Written as DNA, the CDR3 is TGTGCCAGCAGCTTAGACTACAGGGGAACGCAGTATTTT. Translating gives CASSLDYRGTQYF.

To note about this clonotype: It is unclear where the CDR3 begins or ends on the DNA, so no DNA is shown, and the CDR3 is as TCRdb lists it. This chain links TRBV7-2 with TRBJ2-4; TRBD1, as called in the table, went unchecked against the DNA. Ends included, the CDR3 has 16 residues. Germline CDR1 reads SGHTA; CDR2 reads FQGNSA. The CDR3 loop is CASSLGWAGGNSPLHF.

This clonotype ranks as medium-sized. The rearrangement links TRBV6-1 to TRBJ2-7; the D is unclear. Trimming shortened V by 7 bases and J by 4 bases, and 8 bases separated the two germline ends. Germline V gene sequence: CDR1 MNHNS, CDR2 SASEGT. The length of the CDR3 is 11 residues. In nucleotides, the CDR3 is TGTGCCAGCATGAACCTTTACGAGCAGTACTTC. It encodes CASMNLYEQYF.

By its share, this clonotype is large. V usage is TRBV7-3 and J usage is TRBJ2-1; TRBD2 agrees at 13 bases. Losses at the gene ends were 2 bases for V and 4 bases for J; bases not matched to a gene: 2. Per germline, CDR1 SGHTA and CDR2 FQGTGA. This CDR3 comprises 16 residues. The CDR3 DNA sequence: TGTGCCAGCAGCTTAGGACTAGCGGGAGTGTACAATGAGCAGTTCTTC. Protein sequence: CASSLGLAGVYNEQFF.

The chain employs TRBV7-8 and TRBJ2-3; D unclear. The CDR3 length is 15 residues. Germline V lookup: CDR1 SGHVS, CDR2 FQNEAQ. Trimming took off 1 base at V and 0 bases at J, with 8 bases between the two ends. The CDR3 here is CASSLELPSTDTQYF. CDR3 sequence (DNA): TGTGCCAGCAGCTTAGAACTTCCCAGCACAGATACGCAGTATTTT.